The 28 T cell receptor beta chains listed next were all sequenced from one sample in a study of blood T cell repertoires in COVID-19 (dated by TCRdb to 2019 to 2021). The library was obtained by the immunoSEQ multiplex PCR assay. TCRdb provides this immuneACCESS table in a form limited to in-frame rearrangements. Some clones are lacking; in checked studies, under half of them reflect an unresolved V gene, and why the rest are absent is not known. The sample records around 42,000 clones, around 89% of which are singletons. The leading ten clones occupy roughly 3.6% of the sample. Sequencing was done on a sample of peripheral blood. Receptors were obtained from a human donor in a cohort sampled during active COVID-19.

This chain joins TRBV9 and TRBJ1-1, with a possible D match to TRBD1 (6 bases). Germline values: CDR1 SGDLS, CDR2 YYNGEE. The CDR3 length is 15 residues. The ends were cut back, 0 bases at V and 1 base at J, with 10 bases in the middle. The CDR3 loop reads CASSVEGGQNTEAFF. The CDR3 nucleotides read TGTGCCAGCAGCGTAGAAGGGGGACAGAACACTGAAGCTTTCTTT.

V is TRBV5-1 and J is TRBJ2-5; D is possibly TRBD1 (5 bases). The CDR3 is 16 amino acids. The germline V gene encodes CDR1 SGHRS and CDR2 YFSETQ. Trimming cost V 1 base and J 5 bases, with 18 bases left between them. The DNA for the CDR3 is TGCGCCAGCAGCTTGTATGGCAGGGATGGTCGGGAGACCCAGTACTTC. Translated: CASSLYGRDGRETQYF.

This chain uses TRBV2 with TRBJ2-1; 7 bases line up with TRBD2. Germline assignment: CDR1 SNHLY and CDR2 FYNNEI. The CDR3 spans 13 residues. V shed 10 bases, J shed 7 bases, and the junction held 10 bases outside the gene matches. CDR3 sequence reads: CANKRERINEQFF. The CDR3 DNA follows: TGTGCCAACAAGCGGGAACGCATAAATGAGCAGTTCTTC.

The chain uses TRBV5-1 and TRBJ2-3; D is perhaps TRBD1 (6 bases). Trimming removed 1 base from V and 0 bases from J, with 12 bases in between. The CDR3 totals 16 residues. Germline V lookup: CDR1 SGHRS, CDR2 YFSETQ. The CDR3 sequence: CASSLQGTSSTDTQYF. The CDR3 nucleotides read TGCGCCAGCAGCTTGCAGGGGACCTCGAGCACAGATACGCAGTATTTT.

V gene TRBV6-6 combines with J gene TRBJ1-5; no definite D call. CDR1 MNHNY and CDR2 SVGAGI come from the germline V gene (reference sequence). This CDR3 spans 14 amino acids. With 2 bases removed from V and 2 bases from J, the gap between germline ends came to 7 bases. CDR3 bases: TGTGCCAGCAGTTACATGGAGCGCAATCAGCCCCAGCATTTT. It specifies CASSYMERNQPQHF.

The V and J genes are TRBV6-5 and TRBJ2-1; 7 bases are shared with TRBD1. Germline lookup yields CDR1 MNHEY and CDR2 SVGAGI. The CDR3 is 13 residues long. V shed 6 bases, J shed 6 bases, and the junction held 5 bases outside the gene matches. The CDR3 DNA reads TGTGCCAGCAGGGGACAGAGCCCCAATGAGCAGTTCTTC. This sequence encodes CASRGQSPNEQFF.

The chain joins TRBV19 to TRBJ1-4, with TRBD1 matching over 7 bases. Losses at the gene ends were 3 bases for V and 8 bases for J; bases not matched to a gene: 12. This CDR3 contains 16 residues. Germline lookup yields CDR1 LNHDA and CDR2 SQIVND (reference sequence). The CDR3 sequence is CASSIIRQGVREKLFF. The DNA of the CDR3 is TGTGCCAGTAGTATCATCCGGCAGGGGGTTCGCGAAAAACTGTTTTTT.

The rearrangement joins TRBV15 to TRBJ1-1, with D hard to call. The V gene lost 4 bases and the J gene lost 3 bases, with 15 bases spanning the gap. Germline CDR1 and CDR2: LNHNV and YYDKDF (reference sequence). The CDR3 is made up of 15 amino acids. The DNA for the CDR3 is TGTGCCACCAGCAATCGACCCCGGCGGGACACTGAAGCTTTCTTT. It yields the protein CATSNRPRRDTEAFF.

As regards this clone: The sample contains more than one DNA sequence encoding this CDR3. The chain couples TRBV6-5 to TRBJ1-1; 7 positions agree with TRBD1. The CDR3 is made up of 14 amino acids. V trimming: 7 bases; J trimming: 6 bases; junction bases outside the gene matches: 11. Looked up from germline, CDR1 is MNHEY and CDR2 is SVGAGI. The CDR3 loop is CASKPTGIGSEAFF. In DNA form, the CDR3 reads TGTGCCAGCAAGCCGACAGGGATAGGATCTGAAGCTTTCTTT.

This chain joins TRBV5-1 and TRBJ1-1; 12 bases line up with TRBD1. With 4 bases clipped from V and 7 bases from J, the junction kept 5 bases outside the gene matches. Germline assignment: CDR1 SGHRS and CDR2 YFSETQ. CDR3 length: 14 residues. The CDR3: CASSTGTGGLEAFF. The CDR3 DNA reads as TGCGCCAGCAGCACCGGGACAGGGGGCCTTGAAGCTTTCTTT.

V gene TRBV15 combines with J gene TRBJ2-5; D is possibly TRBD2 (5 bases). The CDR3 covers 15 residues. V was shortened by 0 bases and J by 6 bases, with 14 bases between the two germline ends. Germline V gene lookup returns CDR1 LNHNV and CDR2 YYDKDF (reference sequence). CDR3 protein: CATSREASSLKTQYF. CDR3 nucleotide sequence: TGTGCCACCAGCAGAGAGGCTAGCTCTTTAAAGACCCAGTACTTC.

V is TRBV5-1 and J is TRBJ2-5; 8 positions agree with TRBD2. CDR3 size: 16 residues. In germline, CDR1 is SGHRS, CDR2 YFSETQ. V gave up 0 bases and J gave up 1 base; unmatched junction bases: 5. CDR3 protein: CASSLASGGLQETQYF. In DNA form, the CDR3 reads TGCGCCAGCAGCTTGGCAAGCGGGGGCCTCCAAGAGACCCAGTACTTC.

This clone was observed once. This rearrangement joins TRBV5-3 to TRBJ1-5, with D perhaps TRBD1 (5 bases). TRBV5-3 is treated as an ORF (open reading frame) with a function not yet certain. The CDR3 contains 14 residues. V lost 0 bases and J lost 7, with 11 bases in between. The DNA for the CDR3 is TGTGCCAGAAGCTTGGCCCAGGGAAGGCAGCCCCAGCATTTT. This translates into CARSLAQGRQPQHF.

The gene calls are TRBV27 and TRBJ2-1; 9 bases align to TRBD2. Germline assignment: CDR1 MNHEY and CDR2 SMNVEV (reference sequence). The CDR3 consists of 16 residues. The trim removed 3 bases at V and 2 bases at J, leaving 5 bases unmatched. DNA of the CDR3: TGTGCCAGCAGTTTCTCGACTAGCGGAGCCTACAATGAGCAGTTCTTC. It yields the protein CASSFSTSGAYNEQFF.

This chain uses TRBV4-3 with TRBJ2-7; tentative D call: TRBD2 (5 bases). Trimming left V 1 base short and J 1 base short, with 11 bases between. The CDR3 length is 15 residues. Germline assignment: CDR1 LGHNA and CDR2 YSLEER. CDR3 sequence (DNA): TGCGCCAGCAGCCAAGTAGCCGACTATTCCTACGAGCAGTACTTC. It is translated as CASSQVADYSYEQYF.

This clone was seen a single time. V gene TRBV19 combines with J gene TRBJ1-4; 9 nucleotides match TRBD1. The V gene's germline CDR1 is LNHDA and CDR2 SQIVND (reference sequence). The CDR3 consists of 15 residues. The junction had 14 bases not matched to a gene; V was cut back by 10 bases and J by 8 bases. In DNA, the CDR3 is TGTGCCACTCACCTTCCGGGACAGGGAGGGGAAAAACTGTTTTTT. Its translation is CATHLPGQGGEKLFF.

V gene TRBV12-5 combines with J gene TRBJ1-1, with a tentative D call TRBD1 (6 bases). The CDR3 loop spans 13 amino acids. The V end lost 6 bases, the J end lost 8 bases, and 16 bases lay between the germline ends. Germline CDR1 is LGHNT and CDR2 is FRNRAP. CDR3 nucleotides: TGTGCTAGTGGGCCAATAACGGACAGAGAAGCTTTCTTT. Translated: CASGPITDREAFF.

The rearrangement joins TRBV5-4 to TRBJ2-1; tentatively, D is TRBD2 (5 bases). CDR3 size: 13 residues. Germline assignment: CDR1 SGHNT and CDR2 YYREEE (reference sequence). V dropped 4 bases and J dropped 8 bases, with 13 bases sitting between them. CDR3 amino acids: CASSAGERDEQFF. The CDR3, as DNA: TGTGCCAGCAGCGCCGGGGAGAGGGATGAGCAGTTCTTC.

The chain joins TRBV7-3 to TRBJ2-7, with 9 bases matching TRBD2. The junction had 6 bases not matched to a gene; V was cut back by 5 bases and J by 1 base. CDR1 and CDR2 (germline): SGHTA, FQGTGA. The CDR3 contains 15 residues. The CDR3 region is CASSVSGGSSYEQYF. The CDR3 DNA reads TGTGCCAGCAGCGTTAGCGGGGGTTCATCCTACGAGCAGTACTTC. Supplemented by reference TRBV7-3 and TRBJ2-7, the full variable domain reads GAGVSQTPSNKVTEKGKYVELRCDPISGHTALYWYRQSLGQGPEFLIYFQGTGAADDSGLPNDRFFAVRPEGSVSTLKIQRTERGDSAVYLCASSVSGGSSYEQYFGPGTRLTVT.

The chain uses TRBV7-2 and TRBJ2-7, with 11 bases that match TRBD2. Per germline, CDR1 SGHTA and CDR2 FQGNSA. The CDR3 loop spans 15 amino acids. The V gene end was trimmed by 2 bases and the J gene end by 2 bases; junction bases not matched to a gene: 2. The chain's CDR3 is CASSLTTSGTYEQYF. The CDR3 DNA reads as TGTGCCAGCAGCTTAACGACTAGCGGGACCTACGAGCAGTACTTC.

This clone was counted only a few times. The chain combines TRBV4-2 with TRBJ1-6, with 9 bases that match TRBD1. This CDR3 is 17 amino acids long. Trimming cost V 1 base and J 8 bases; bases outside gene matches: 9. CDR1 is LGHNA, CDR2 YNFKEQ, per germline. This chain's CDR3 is CASSQVVGDRVDSPLHF. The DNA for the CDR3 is TGTGCCAGCAGCCAAGTGGTAGGGGACAGGGTCGATTCACCCCTCCACTTT.

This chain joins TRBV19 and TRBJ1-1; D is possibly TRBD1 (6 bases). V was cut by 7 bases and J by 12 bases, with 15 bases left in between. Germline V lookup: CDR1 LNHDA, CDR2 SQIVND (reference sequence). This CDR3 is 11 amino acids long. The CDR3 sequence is CASKRTGTTFF. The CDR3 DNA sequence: TGTGCCAGTAAACGTACAGGGACAACTTTCTTT.

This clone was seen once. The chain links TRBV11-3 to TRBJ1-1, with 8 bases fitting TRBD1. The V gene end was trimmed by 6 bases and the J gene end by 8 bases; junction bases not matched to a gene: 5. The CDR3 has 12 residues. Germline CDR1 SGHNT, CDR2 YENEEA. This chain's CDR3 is CASSQDRGEAFF. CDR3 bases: TGTGCCAGCAGTCAAGACAGGGGCGAAGCTTTCTTT.

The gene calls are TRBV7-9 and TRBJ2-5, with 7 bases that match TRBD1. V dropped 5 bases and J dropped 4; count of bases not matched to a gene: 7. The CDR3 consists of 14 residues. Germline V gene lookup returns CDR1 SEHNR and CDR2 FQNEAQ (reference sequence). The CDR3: CASSPVTGAETQYF. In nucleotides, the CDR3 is TGTGCCAGCAGCCCCGTCACAGGGGCAGAGACCCAGTACTTC.

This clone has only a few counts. CDR3 sequence: CASRPSVANQPQHF. The DNA of the CDR3 is TGTGCAAGTCGCCCATCGGTCGCCAATCAGCCCCAGCATTTT. This sequence joins TRBV12-2 and TRBJ1-5. TRBV12-2 is assigned pseudogene status. The CDR3 is 14 amino acids.

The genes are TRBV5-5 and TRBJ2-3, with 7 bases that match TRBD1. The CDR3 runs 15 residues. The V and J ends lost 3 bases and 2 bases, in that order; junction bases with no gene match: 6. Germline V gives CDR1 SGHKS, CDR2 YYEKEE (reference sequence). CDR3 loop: CASSSRGLVTDTQYF. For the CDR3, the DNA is TGTGCCAGCAGCTCCAGGGGGTTAGTCACAGATACGCAGTATTTT.

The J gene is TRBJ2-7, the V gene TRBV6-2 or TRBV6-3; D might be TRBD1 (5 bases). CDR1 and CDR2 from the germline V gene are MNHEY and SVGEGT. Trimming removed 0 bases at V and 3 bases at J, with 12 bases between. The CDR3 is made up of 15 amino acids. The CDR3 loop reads CASSYSGGADYEQYF. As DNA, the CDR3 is TGTGCCAGCAGTTACTCAGGTGGGGCGGACTACGAGCAGTACTTC.

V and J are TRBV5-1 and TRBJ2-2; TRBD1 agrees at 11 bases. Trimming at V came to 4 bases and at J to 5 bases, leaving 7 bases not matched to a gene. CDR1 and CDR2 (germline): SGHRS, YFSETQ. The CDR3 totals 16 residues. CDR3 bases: TGCGCCAGCAGCCCTGGACAGGGGGCAGGTACCGGGGAGCTGTTTTTT. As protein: CASSPGQGAGTGELFF.